Listed here is a single T cell receptor beta chain. Other DNA sequences of this sample code for an identical CDR3. Sequencing targeted expressed TCRB transcripts, as all isolated RNA had been reverse transcribed. Here immunoSEQ multiplex PCR was the method, and the copy in TCRdb shows in-frame clones only, minus some. The data show more than 300,000 clones, approximately 8% seen once. This entry is derived from a study of beta chain features in type 1 diabetes. V lost 1 base and J lost 1, with 5 bases in between. Germline assignment: CDR1 SGDLS and CDR2 YYNGEE. There are 13 residues in the CDR3. Sequencing used central memory CD4+ T cells from blood. The receptor comes from a woman aged 18-29 years in good health. V and J are TRBV9 and TRBJ1-1; D remains ambiguous. The CDR3 DNA sequence: TGTGCCAGCAGCGTAAGCGGGAACACTGAAGCTTTCTTT. Its protein is CASSVSGNTEAFF.